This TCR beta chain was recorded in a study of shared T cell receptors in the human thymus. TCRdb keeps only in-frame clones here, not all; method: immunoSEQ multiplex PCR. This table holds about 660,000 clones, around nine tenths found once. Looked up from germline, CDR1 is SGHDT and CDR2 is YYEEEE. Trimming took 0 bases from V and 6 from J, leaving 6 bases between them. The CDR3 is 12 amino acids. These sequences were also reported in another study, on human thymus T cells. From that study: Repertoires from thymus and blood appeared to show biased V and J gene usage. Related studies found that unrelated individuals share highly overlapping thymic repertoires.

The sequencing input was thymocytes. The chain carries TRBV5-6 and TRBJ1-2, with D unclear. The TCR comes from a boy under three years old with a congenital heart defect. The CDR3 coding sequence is TGTGCCAGCAGCTTGGGAGGGAATGGCTACACCTTC. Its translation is CASSLGGNGYTF.